This note documents a single TCR beta chain sequence. Only in-frame clones appear in the TCRdb table, and some are missing; sequencing was by immunoSEQ multiplex PCR. The sample lists some 68,000 clones; about nine tenths were seen once. CDR3 length: 16 amino acids. V lost 1 base and J lost 3, with 11 bases in between. Germline lookup yields CDR1 SGHRS and CDR2 YFSETQ. The data are from a study of blood T cell repertoires in COVID-19. The sample taken for sequencing was peripheral blood. This TCR came from a man aged 50-59 years with COVID-19, enrolled during active disease. The chain couples TRBV5-1 to TRBJ1-6; TRBD1 might be the D (5 bases). In nucleotides, the CDR3 is TGCGCCAGCAGCTTGATTTCAGGGTACTATAATTCACCCCTCCACTTT. The encoded protein is CASSLISGYYNSPLHF. Full variable domain (outside the CDR3, taken from reference TRBV5-1 and TRBJ1-6): KAGVTQTPRYLIKTRGQQVTLSCSPISGHRSVSWYQQTPGQGLQFLFEYFSETQRNKGNFPGRFSGRQFSNSRSEMNVSTLELGDSALYLCASSLISGYYNSPLHFGNGTRLTVT.